This T cell receptor (beta chain) was identified during a study of glioma-infiltrating T cells. Study-wide results and caveats: CDR3 overlap between tissue and blood was very small. Tissue-blood divergence was below expectation in non-neoplastic patients, above in gliomas.

By share, this clonotype ranks as medium-sized. Its antigen remains unidentified. The iRepertoire nested amplicon-rescue multiplex PCR amplified TCR alpha and beta CDR3s from RNA. One-step reverse transcription and amplification started from about 100-400 ng of tissue mRNA or PBMC total RNA. TCRdb independently ran MiXCR on the multiplex PCR reads; one entry per CDR3 protein. This repertoire shows 6,000 or so distinct CDR3 sequences, 28% found once; its top ten account for under 15%. V shed 5 bases, J shed 5 bases, and the junction held 3 bases outside the gene matches. The CDR3 sequence is 13 residues long. CDR1 is WSHSY and CDR2 is SAAADI in the germline V gene.

The V gene is TRBV10-2, the J gene TRBJ2-5; TRBD2 matches 9 bases. The clonotype originates from a human donor with low-grade glioma or glioblastoma, undergoing nonglioma brain surgery, or in good health (not recorded which). The material sequenced was glioma tissue, nonneoplastic brain tissue, or PBMCs (not recorded which). The CDR3 sequence is CASSLAGVETQYF. The CDR3 region has the DNA TGCGCCAGCAGTTTAGCGGGAGTTGAGACCCAGTACTTC.